Included here is one T cell receptor beta chain sequence, with context. Its specificity is not known. The record originates from a study of CD8+CD57+ T cells in acquired aplastic anemia. Study-wide context: When averaged, DNA from sorted CD4+ and CD8+ cells came to 3.2 ug. As sequenced from healthy donors, CD4+ cells averaged about 11 million reads. Study results and limitations: For CD8+ Simpson's diversity, patients and controls showed no significant difference.

Genomic DNA served as template for TCR beta VDJ and CDR3 profiling. TCRdb used MiXCR to reprocess the reads, holding one entry per CDR3 protein. The sample records about 110,000 distinct CDR3 sequences, roughly 51% being singletons. Germline lookup yields CDR1 ENHRY and CDR2 SYGVKD. Trimming cost V 7 bases and J 6 bases, with 16 bases left between them. This CDR3 region has 13 residues. Material: sorted CD4+, CD8+, or CD8+CD57+ T cells (not recorded which) from PBMCs. The source of this sequence is a human donor in good health, serving as a control. The J gene is TRBJ2-7, the V gene TRBV10-3; the D is unclear. CDR3 in DNA: TGTGCCATCAAACAAGACCCCCTCGGCGAGCAGTACTTC. It is translated as CAIKQDPLGEQYF.